The 28 T cell receptor beta chains listed next were all sequenced from one sample in a study of blood T cells in healthy people across ages. Alongside a J-beta primer mix, a sample-barcoded 5' primer served in a second PCR lasting roughly 6 to 12 cycles. Using its own MiXCR run on the 5' RACE reads, TCRdb lists one record per CDR3 protein. The sample lists 650,000 to 900,000 distinct CDR3 sequences, around 62% occurring once. Specimen: blood. The receptors stem from a man younger than 40 in good health.

This sequence joins TRBV20-1 and TRBJ1-2, with 8 bases aligning to TRBD1. V trimming: 4 bases; J trimming: 4 bases; junction bases outside the gene matches: 5. Germline V lookup: CDR1 DFQATT, CDR2 SNEGSKA (reference sequence). The CDR3 sequence is 13 residues long. CDR3 residues: CSATGGASYGYTF. The DNA of the CDR3 is TGCAGTGCTACAGGGGGCGCGAGCTATGGCTACACCTTC.

V usage is TRBV9 and J usage is TRBJ1-5; TRBD1 is a possible D gene (6 bases). Per germline, CDR1 SGDLS and CDR2 YYNGEE. This CDR3 is 15 amino acids long. V was pared by 2 bases and J by 4 bases, with 13 bases between. The CDR3 DNA sequence: TGTGCCAGCAGCGTCTCAGGGGCTGGGAATCAGCCCCAGCATTTT. Residues: CASSVSGAGNQPQHF.

The rearrangement uses TRBV10-3 and TRBJ2-5; 12 bases fit TRBD2. J lost 0 bases, V lost 3 bases, and 5 bases had no gene match. The CDR3 sequence is 17 residues long. The germline CDR1 and CDR2 sequences are ENHRY and SYGVKD. CDR3 sequence: CAISDPGLAGDQETQYF. The CDR3 DNA reads TGTGCCATCAGTGACCCGGGACTAGCGGGCGACCAAGAGACCCAGTACTTC.

This clonotype occurred once. The J gene is TRBJ1-4, the V gene TRBV4-3; D not certain. Germline CDR1 reads LGHNA; CDR2 reads YSLEER. This CDR3 comprises 15 residues. Trimming removed 1 base from V and 0 bases from J, with 6 bases in between. DNA for the CDR3: TGCGCCAGCAGCCAAGTTGATGCAACTAATGAAAAACTGTTTTTT. Its translation is CASSQVDATNEKLFF.

J is TRBJ1-6 and V is TRBV20-1, with a tentative D call TRBD1 (6 bases). Trimming cost V 1 base and J 9 bases, with 7 bases left between them. This CDR3 contains 12 residues. Per germline, CDR1 DFQATT and CDR2 SNEGSKA (reference sequence). CDR3: CSARVGGSPLHF. DNA of the CDR3: TGCAGTGCTAGAGTAGGGGGTTCACCCCTCCACTTT.

Notes on this clonotype: This may be a read error, as it is one base from a much larger clone. The CDR3 DNA is TGTGCCAGCAGCGTAGTGGGGAGCTCCTACAATGAGCAGTTCTTC. It translates to CASSVVGSSYNEQFF. V usage is TRBV9 and J usage is TRBJ2-1, with D maybe TRBD2 (5 bases). Trimming took off 0 bases at V and 0 bases at J, with 7 bases between the two ends. The CDR3 spans 15 residues. The germline gives CDR1 SGDLS, CDR2 YYNGEE.

The chain joins TRBV20-1 to TRBJ2-7, with a tentative D call TRBD2 (5 bases). The CDR3 runs to 14 residues. Germline V CDR1 and CDR2: DFQATT, SNEGSKA (reference sequence). Trimming pared 7 bases from V and 0 bases from J, leaving 16 bases between. The CDR3 DNA reads as TGCAGTGTCCCCGAGGGCCCTTACTCCTACGAGCAGTACTTC. The encoded protein is CSVPEGPYSYEQYF.

The J gene is TRBJ1-1, the V gene TRBV4-3, with TRBD1 identical over 10 bases. With 5 bases clipped from V and 5 bases from J, the junction kept 5 bases outside the gene matches. The CDR3 is 14 amino acids. Germline CDR1 reads LGHNA; CDR2 reads YSLEER. Here the CDR3 reads CASSRTGGITEAFF. The CDR3 DNA is TGCGCCAGCAGCAGGACAGGGGGGATAACTGAAGCTTTCTTT.

This clonotype was counted a few times. The rearrangement uses TRBV4-3 and TRBJ2-3, with TRBD2 matching 9 bases. Unmatched junction bases numbered 3, after V lost 0 bases and J lost 2 bases. CDR3 size: 16 residues. The V gene's germline CDR1 is LGHNA and CDR2 YSLEER. The CDR3 bases are TGCGCCAGCAGCCAAGAAGCGGGGGGCTACACAGATACGCAGTATTTT. It specifies CASSQEAGGYTDTQYF.

The chain couples TRBV29-1 to TRBJ2-1, with TRBD2 matching 7 bases. Germline values: CDR1 SQVTM, CDR2 ANQGSEA. Trimming at V came to 6 bases and at J to 6 bases, leaving 8 bases not matched to a gene. The CDR3 has 13 residues. As DNA, the CDR3 is TGCAGCGTGGGACGAGCGGGGTTCAATGAGCAGTTCTTC. Amino acids: CSVGRAGFNEQFF.

The genes are TRBV5-1 and TRBJ2-7; 8 bases map to TRBD2. The CDR3 extends over 14 amino acids. The germline gives CDR1 SGHRS, CDR2 YFSETQ. The junction had 10 bases not matched to a gene; V was cut back by 4 bases and J by 7 bases. The CDR3 DNA sequence: TGCGCCAGCAGCAGAGCGGGGGTTGAGGGAGAGCAGTACTTC. Protein product: CASSRAGVEGEQYF. The full variable domain, its missing parts supplied by reference TRBV5-1 and TRBJ2-7, is KAGVTQTPRYLIKTRGQQVTLSCSPISGHRSVSWYQQTPGQGLQFLFEYFSETQRNKGNFPGRFSGRQFSNSRSEMNVSTLELGDSALYLCASSRAGVEGEQYFGPGTRLTVT.

V gene TRBV4-3 combines with J gene TRBJ2-7; 11 bases align to TRBD2. Per the germline V gene, CDR1 is LGHNA and CDR2 is YSLEER. V shed 3 bases and J 3 bases; nucleotides not matched to a gene: 7. The length of the CDR3 is 16 residues. The CDR3 DNA sequence: TGCGCCAGCAGCCAGGACCTAGCGGGGGGCCGCTACGAGCAGTACTTC. Its protein is CASSQDLAGGRYEQYF.

This clonotype was observed a single time. The gene calls are TRBV9 and TRBJ2-5; the D is unclear. This CDR3 is built from 14 residues. Germline lookup yields CDR1 SGDLS and CDR2 YYNGEE. V gave up 0 bases and J gave up 5 bases, with 11 bases separating them. The CDR3: CASSVALGSETQYF. The CDR3 region has the DNA TGTGCCAGCAGCGTAGCGTTGGGTTCCGAGACCCAGTACTTC.

This clonotype was seen only a few times. V gene TRBV9 combines with J gene TRBJ2-7; a weak D match, TRBD2 (6 bases). V lost 4 bases to trimming and J lost 2 bases, with 13 bases between them. The CDR3 consists of 14 residues. Germline V gene lookup returns CDR1 SGDLS and CDR2 YYNGEE. CDR3 amino acids: CASSKGGATYEQYF. Here the CDR3 DNA reads TGTGCCAGCAGCAAAGGCGGGGCCACCTACGAGCAGTACTTC. Together with reference TRBV9 and TRBJ2-7, the CDR3 gives the full variable domain: DSGVTQTPKHLITATGQRVTLRCSPRSGDLSVYWYQQSLDQGLQFLIQYYNGEERAKGNILERFSAQQFPDLHSELNLSSLELGDSALYFCASSKGGATYEQYFGPGTRLTVT.

J is TRBJ2-1 and V is TRBV29-1, with D unresolved. Germline CDR1 and CDR2: SQVTM and ANQGSEA. The CDR3 runs 11 residues. V was shortened by 5 bases and J by 4 bases, with 6 bases between the two germline ends. The CDR3 protein is CSVNRYNEQFF. In DNA, the CDR3 is TGCAGCGTTAATCGGTACAATGAGCAGTTCTTC.

This clonotype was seen only a few times. The chain combines TRBV7-2 with TRBJ2-7, with no clear D. V gave up 2 bases and J gave up 2 bases, with 10 bases separating them. CDR3 size: 14 residues. CDR1 is SGHTA and CDR2 is FQGNSA in the germline V gene. In DNA, the CDR3 is TGTGCCAGCAGCTTAAAGACGGGCCCCTACGAGCAGTACTTC. It specifies CASSLKTGPYEQYF.

The chain uses TRBV6-2 or TRBV6-3 and TRBJ1-2, with D maybe TRBD1 (5 bases). V shed 2 bases and J shed 2 bases, with 9 bases lying between them. Germline CDR1 reads MNHEY; CDR2 reads SVGEGT. The CDR3 consists of 14 residues. The CDR3 is CASSYPDSNYGYTF. CDR3 DNA sequence: TGTGCCAGCAGTTACCCCGACAGCAACTATGGCTACACCTTC.

V gene TRBV7-2 combines with J gene TRBJ2-1, with a weak D call TRBD2 (7 bases). The CDR3 sequence is 16 residues long. CDR1 and CDR2 from the germline V gene are SGHTA and FQGNSA. V shed 3 bases and J shed 1 base, with 13 bases lying between them. CDR3 sequence (DNA): TGTGCCAGCAGCTTCCACGCGGGGGCATCCTACAATGAGCAGTTCTTC. Encoded protein: CASSFHAGASYNEQFF.

This clonotype was observed a handful of times. This sequence joins TRBV5-1 and TRBJ2-7; TRBD1 matches 7 bases. The germline gives CDR1 SGHRS, CDR2 YFSETQ. V lost 0 bases, J lost 4 bases, and 4 bases stayed unmatched. This CDR3 spans 14 amino acids. The CDR3 loop reads CASSLGDRPYEQYF. In DNA form, the CDR3 reads TGCGCCAGCAGCTTGGGGGACAGACCATACGAGCAGTACTTC.

This chain connects TRBV7-2 to TRBJ2-5; D is uncertain. The CDR3 runs 14 residues. V lost 1 base, J lost 5 bases, and 11 bases lay in between. Germline V gene lookup returns CDR1 SGHTA and CDR2 FQGNSA. In DNA form, the CDR3 reads TGTGCCAGCAGCTTAGACCTCAACGGGGAGACCCAGTACTTC. This gives the protein CASSLDLNGETQYF.

This clonotype showed up just a few times. The chain employs TRBV7-2 and TRBJ2-7, with 7 bases fitting TRBD1. CDR3 length equals 14 residues. Germline values: CDR1 SGHTA, CDR2 FQGNSA. The V segment lost 5 bases and the J segment 4 bases; nucleotides outside the gene matches: 8. The chain's CDR3 is CASSLWDSGYEQYF. CDR3 bases: TGTGCCAGCAGCCTTTGGGACAGTGGATACGAGCAGTACTTC.

The chain combines TRBV10-3 with TRBJ2-3, with D maybe TRBD2 (6 bases). In germline, CDR1 is ENHRY, CDR2 SYGVKD. The V end lost 6 bases, the J end lost 0 bases, and 19 bases lay between the germline ends. The length of the CDR3 is 17 residues. CDR3 DNA sequence: TGTGCCATCAGCGCGGGGAGATATCCCGTCAGCACAGATACGCAGTATTTT. It translates to CAISAGRYPVSTDTQYF.

CDR3 sequence reads: CASSQEQGGGSYEQYF. The CDR3 nucleotides read TGTGCCAGCAGCCAGGAACAGGGAGGAGGTTCCTACGAGCAGTACTTC. The rearrangement joins TRBV4-2 to TRBJ2-7, with D possibly called TRBD1 or TRBD2 (6 bases each). The V gene's germline CDR1 is LGHNA and CDR2 YNFKEQ. The CDR3 sequence is 16 residues long. V was cut by 3 bases and J by 1 base, with 16 bases left in between.

The V call is TRBV9, the J call TRBJ1-1; 9 bases line up with TRBD1. Germline CDR1 and CDR2: SGDLS and YYNGEE. The CDR3 is 13 residues long. The trim removed 3 bases at V and 6 bases at J, leaving 3 bases unmatched. The CDR3 sequence: CASSAGTGSEAFF. CDR3 bases: TGTGCCAGCAGCGCCGGGACAGGGTCTGAAGCTTTCTTT.

This clonotype was detected only a few times. The chain links TRBV12-3 or TRBV12-4 to TRBJ1-2, with TRBD1 identical over 9 bases. This CDR3 region has 15 residues. After removal of 6 bases from V and 2 bases from J, the junction contained 7 bases not matched to a gene. The chain's CDR3 is CASSSTGTGNYGYTF. The CDR3 region has the DNA TGTGCCAGCAGCTCAACCGGGACAGGGAACTATGGCTACACCTTC.

This clonotype was seen ten or more times. V and J are TRBV25-1 and TRBJ1-1; D is unclear. Per the germline V gene, CDR1 is MGHDK and CDR2 is SYGVNS. The CDR3 runs to 13 residues. The V gene lost 3 bases and the J gene lost 1 base, with 6 bases spanning the gap. This CDR3 is CASSDSWNTEAFF. CDR3 bases: TGTGCCAGCAGTGACAGCTGGAACACTGAAGCTTTCTTT.

This clonotype was detected a few times. This chain uses TRBV12-3 or TRBV12-4 with TRBJ2-1; possible D gene TRBD2, 6 bases. The CDR3 spans 15 residues. V was trimmed by 7 bases and J by 3 bases, leaving 16 bases between them. DNA for the CDR3: TGTGCCAGCACCCCTAAGGGGACTTTCTACAATGAGCAGTTCTTC. Translated, it gives CASTPKGTFYNEQFF.

This clonotype has a single count. V usage is TRBV7-2 and J usage is TRBJ2-3; D call uncertain. Germline CDR1 reads SGHTA; CDR2 reads FQGNSA. With 5 bases removed from V and 5 bases from J, the gap between germline ends came to 20 bases. The CDR3 consists of 16 residues. The CDR3 protein is CASSRASALPGDTQYF. For the CDR3, the DNA is TGTGCCAGCAGCCGCGCCTCGGCTCTTCCGGGAGATACGCAGTATTTT.